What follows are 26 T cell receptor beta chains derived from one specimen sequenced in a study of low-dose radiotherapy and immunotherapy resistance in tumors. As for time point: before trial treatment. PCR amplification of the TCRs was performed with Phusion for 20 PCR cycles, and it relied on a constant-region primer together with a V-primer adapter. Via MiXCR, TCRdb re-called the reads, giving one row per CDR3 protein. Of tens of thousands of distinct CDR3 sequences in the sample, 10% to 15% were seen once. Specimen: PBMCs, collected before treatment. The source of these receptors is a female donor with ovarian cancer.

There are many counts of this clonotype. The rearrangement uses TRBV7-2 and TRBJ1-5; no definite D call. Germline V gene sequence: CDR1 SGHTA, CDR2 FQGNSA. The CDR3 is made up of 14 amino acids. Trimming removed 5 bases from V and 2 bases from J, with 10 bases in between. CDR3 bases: TGTGCCAGCAGCCATGGACTCGGCAATCAGCCCCAGCATTTT. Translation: CASSHGLGNQPQHF. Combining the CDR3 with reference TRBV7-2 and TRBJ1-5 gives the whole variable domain GAGVSQSPSNKVTEKGKDVELRCDPISGHTALYWYRQSLGQGLEFLIYFQGNSAPDKSGLPSDRFSAERTGGSVSTLTIQRTQQEDSAVYLCASSHGLGNQPQHFGDGTRLSIL.

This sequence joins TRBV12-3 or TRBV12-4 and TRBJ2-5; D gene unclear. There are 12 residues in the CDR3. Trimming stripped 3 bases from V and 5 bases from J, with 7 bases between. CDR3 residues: CASSFMGETQYF. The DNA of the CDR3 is TGTGCCAGCAGTTTTATGGGGGAGACCCAGTACTTC.

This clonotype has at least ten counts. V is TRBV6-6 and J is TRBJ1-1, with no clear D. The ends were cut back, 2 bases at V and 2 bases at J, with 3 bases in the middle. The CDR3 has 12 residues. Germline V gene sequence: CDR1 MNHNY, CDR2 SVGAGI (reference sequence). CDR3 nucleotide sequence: TGTGCCAGCAGTTACCCCAACACTGAAGCTTTCTTT. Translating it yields CASSYPNTEAFF.

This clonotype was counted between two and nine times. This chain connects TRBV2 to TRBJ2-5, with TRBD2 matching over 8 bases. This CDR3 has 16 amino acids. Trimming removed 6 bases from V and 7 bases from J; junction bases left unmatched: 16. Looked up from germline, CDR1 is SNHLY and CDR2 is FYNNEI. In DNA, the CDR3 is TGTGCCAGCAGCTACACCGGGGACTACCGGGGGGGGACCCAGTACTTC. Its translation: CASSYTGDYRGGTQYF.

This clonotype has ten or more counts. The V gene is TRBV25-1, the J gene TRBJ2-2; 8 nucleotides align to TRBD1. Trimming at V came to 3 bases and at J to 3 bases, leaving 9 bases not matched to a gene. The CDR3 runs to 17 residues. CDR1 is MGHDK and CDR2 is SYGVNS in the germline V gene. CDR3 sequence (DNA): TGTGCCAGCAGTGACCCAGAGACAGGGGCTCACACCGGGGAGCTGTTTTTT. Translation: CASSDPETGAHTGELFF.

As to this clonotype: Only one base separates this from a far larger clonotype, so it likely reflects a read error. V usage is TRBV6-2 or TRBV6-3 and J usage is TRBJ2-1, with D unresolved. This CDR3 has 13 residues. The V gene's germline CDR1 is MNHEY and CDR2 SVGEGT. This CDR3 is CDSSAAGGNEQFF. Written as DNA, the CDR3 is TGTGACAGCAGTGCGGCAGGTGGCAATGAGCAGTTCTTC.

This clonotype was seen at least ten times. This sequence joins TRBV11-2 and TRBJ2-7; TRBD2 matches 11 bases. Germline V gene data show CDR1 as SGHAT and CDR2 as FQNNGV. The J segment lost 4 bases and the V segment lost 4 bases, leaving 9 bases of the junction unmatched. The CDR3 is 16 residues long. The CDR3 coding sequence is TGTGCCAGCAGCTCCTCAGTTACTAGCGGGAGATACGAGCAGTACTTC. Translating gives CASSSSVTSGRYEQYF.

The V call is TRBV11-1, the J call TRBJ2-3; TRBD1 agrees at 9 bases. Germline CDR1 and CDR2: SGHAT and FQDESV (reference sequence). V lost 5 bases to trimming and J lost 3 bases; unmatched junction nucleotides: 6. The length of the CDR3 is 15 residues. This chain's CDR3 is CASSTGTGSTDTQYF. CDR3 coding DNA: TGTGCCAGCAGCACCGGGACAGGGTCAACAGATACGCAGTATTTT. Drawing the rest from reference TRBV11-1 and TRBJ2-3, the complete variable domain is EAEVAQSPRYKITEKSQAVAFWCDPISGHATLYWYRQILGQGPELLVQFQDESVVDDSQLPKDRFSAERLKGVDSTLKIQPAELGDSAMYLCASSTGTGSTDTQYFGPGTRLTVL.

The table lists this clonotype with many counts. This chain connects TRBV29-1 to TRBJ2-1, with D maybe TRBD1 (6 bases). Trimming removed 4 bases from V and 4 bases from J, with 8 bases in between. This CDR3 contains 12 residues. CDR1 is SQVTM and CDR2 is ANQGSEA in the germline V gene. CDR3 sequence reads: CSVGTEYNEQFF. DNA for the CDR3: TGCAGCGTTGGGACAGAATACAATGAGCAGTTCTTC.

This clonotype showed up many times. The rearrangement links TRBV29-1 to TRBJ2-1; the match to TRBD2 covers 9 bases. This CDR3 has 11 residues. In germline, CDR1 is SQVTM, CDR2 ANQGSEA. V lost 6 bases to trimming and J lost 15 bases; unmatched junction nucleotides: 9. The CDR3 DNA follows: TGCAGCGTCATCAGCGGGGGGTCAACGTTCTTC. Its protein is CSVISGGSTFF.

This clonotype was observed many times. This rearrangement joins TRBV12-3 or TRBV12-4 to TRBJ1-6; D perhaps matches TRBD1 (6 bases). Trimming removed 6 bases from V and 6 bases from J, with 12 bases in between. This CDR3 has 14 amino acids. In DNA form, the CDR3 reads TGTGCCAGCAGCCTGGGACACGTTAATTCACCCCTCCACTTT. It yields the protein CASSLGHVNSPLHF.

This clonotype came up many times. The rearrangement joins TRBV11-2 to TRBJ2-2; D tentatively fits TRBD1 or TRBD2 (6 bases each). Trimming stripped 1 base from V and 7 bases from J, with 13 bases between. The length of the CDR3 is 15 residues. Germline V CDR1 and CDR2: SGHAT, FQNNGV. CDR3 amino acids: CASSLVRGRHGELFF. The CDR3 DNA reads TGTGCCAGCAGCTTAGTTCGGGGGCGGCACGGGGAGCTGTTTTTT.

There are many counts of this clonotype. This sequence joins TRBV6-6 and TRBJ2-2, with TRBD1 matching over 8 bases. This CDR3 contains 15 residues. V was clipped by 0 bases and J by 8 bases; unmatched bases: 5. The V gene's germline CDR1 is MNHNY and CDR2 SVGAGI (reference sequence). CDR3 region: CASSYSSGGRGELFF. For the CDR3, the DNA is TGTGCCAGCAGTTACTCATCAGGGGGCAGGGGGGAGCTGTTTTTT.

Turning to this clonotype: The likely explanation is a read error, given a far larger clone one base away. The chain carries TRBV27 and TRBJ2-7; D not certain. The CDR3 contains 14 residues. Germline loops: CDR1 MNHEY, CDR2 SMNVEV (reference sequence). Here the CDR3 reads CVSIVIWVSSEQYF. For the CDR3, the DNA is TGTGTCAGCATTGTTATTTGGGTCTCCTCCGAGCAGTACTTC.

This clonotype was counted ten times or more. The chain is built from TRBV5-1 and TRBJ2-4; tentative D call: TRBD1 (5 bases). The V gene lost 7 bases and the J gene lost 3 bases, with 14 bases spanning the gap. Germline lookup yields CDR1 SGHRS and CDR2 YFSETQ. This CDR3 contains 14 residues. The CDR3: CASQSGQGKNIQYF. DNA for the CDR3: TGCGCCAGCCAGTCAGGGCAAGGCAAAAACATTCAGTACTTC.

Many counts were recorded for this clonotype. CDR3 sequence (DNA): TGTGCCTTCGCTGACGGGAACAATGAGCAGTTCTTC. This encodes CAFADGNNEQFF. V and J are TRBV30 and TRBJ2-1; tentatively, D is TRBD2 (5 bases). Germline V lookup: CDR1 GTSNPN, CDR2 SVGIG (reference sequence). This CDR3 has 12 amino acids. The V end was cut by 7 bases, the J end by 5 bases, with 12 bases between.

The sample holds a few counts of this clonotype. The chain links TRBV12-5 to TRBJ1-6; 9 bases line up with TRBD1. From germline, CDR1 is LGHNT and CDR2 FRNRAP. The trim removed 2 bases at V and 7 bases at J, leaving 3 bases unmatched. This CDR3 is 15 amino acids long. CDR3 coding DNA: TGTGCTAGTGGTTTGAGTGACAGGGGGAATTCACCCCTCCACTTT. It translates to CASGLSDRGNSPLHF. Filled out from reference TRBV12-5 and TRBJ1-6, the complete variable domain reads DARVTQTPRHKVTEMGQEVTMRCQPILGHNTVFWYRQTMMQGLELLAYFRNRAPLDDSGMPKDRFSAEMPDATLATLKIQPSEPRDSAVYFCASGLSDRGNSPLHFGNGTRLTVT.

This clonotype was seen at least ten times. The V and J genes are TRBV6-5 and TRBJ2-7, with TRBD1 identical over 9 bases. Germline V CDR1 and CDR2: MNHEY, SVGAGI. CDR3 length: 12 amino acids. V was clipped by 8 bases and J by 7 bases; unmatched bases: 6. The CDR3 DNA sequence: TGTGCCAGCCGGGACAGGGTGGGGGAGCAGTACTTC. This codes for CASRDRVGEQYF.

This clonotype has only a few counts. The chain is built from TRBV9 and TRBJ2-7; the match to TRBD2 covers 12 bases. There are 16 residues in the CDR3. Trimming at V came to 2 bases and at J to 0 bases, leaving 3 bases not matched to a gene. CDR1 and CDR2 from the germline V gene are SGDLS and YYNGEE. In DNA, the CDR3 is TGTGCCAGCAGCGTTGGACTAGCGGGGCTCTCCTACGAGCAGTACTTC. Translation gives CASSVGLAGLSYEQYF.

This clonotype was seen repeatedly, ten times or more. The CDR3 sequence: CAWGGISGNTIYF. The CDR3 nucleotides read TGTGCCTGGGGAGGCATCTCTGGAAACACCATATATTTT. The chain has TRBV30 and TRBJ1-3; D is undetermined. Trimming shortened V by 5 bases and J by 0 bases, and 8 bases separated the two germline ends. The CDR3 covers 13 residues. CDR1 and CDR2 from the germline V gene are GTSNPN and SVGIG (reference sequence). Drawing the rest from reference TRBV30 and TRBJ1-3, the complete variable domain is SQTIHQWPATLVQPVGSPLSLECTVEGTSNPNLYWYRQAAGRGLQLLFYSVGIGQISSEVPQNLSASRPQDRQFILSSKKLLLSDSGFYLCAWGGISGNTIYFGEGSWLTVV.

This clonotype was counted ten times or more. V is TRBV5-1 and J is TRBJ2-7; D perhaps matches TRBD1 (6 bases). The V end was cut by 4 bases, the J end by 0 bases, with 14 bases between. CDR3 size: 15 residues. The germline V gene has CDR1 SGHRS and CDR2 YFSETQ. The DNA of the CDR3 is TGCGCCAGCAGCCCGGGACAACTTAGCTCCTACGAGCAGTACTTC. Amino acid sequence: CASSPGQLSSYEQYF. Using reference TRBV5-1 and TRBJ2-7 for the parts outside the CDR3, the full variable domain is KAGVTQTPRYLIKTRGQQVTLSCSPISGHRSVSWYQQTPGQGLQFLFEYFSETQRNKGNFPGRFSGRQFSNSRSEMNVSTLELGDSALYLCASSPGQLSSYEQYFGPGTRLTVT.

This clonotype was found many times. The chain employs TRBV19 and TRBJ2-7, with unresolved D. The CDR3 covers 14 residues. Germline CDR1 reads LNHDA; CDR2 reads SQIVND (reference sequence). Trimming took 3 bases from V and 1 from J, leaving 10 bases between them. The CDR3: CASSIRAFSYEQYF. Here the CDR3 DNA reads TGTGCCAGTAGTATCCGGGCGTTTTCCTACGAGCAGTACTTC.

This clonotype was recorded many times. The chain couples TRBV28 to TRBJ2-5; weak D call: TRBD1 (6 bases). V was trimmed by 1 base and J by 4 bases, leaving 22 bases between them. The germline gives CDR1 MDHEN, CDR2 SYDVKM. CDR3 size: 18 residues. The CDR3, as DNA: TGTGCCAGCAGTTTATCCCCCCACACAACAGGGAAGGGAGAGACCCAGTACTTC. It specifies CASSLSPHTTGKGETQYF.

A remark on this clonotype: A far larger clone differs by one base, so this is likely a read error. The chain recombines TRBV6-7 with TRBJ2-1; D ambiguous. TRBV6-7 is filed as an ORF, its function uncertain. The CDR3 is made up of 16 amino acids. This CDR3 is CASRPREAERNNEQIF. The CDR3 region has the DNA TGTGCCAGCAGACCCCGAGAGGCAGAGAGAAACAATGAGCAGATCTTC.

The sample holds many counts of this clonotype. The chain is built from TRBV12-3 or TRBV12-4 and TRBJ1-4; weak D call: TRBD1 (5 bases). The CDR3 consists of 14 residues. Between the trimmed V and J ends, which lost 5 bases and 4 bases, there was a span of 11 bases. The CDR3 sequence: CASSPGVFNEKLFF. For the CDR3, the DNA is TGTGCCAGCAGTCCGGGGGTTTTTAATGAAAAACTGTTTTTT.

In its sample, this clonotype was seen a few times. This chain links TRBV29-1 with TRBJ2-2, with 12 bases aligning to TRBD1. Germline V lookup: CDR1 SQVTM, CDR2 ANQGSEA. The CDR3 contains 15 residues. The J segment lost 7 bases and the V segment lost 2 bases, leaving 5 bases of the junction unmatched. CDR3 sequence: CSVEPGQGALGELFF. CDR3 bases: TGCAGCGTTGAACCGGGACAGGGGGCTCTCGGGGAGCTGTTTTTT.